These 8 T cell receptor beta chains were sequenced from one sample in a study of glioma-infiltrating T cells after dendritic cell vaccination. Noted time point: after dendritic cell vaccination, including at tumor progression/relapse. TCRdb's table, derived via immunoSEQ multiplex PCR, lists solely in-frame clones and lacks some. The table has about 100,000 clones, 80% seen once; the top ten hold roughly 5.9%. The sample was blood, taken after dendritic cell vaccination. The receptors here all came from a human donor with glioblastoma.

The rearrangement joins TRBV28 to TRBJ1-1, with TRBD1 matching over 9 bases. The CDR3 is made up of 15 amino acids. The V segment lost 7 bases and the J segment 0 bases; nucleotides outside the gene matches: 6. CDR1 and CDR2 (germline): MDHEN, SYDVKM. CDR3 sequence: CASITGTGLNTEAFF. The CDR3, as DNA: TGTGCCAGCATCACCGGGACAGGGTTGAACACTGAAGCTTTCTTT.

This chain joins TRBV5-1 and TRBJ2-1; TRBD1 might be the D (6 bases). The V gene lost 4 bases and the J gene lost 2 bases, with 16 bases spanning the gap. Germline V gene sequence: CDR1 SGHRS, CDR2 YFSETQ. CDR3 length equals 16 residues. CDR3 residues: CASSLGQTLPYNEQFF. The CDR3 nucleotides read TGCGCCAGCAGCCTAGGACAGACCCTTCCCTACAATGAGCAGTTCTTC.

The V and J genes are TRBV5-1 and TRBJ1-2; tentative D call: TRBD1 (5 bases). Germline assignment: CDR1 SGHRS and CDR2 YFSETQ. This CDR3 is 13 amino acids long. The V and J ends lost 0 bases and 8 bases respectively, with 11 bases between them. CDR3 protein: CASSLGAGHGYTF. CDR3 bases: TGCGCCAGCAGCTTGGGGGCAGGGCACGGCTACACCTTC.

This clone has only a few counts. The rearrangement joins TRBV6-5 to TRBJ1-1; D is undetermined. Germline lookup yields CDR1 MNHEY and CDR2 SVGAGI. Trimming shortened V by 0 bases and J by 1 base, and 9 bases separated the two germline ends. This CDR3 is 15 amino acids long. In DNA form, the CDR3 reads TGTGCCAGCAGTTACTCCTTTGCGGGGAACACTGAAGCTTTCTTT. Protein sequence: CASSYSFAGNTEAFF.

This chain links TRBV5-1 with TRBJ1-4; 10 bases map to TRBD1. This CDR3 spans 14 amino acids. V trimming: 4 bases; J trimming: 7 bases; junction bases outside the gene matches: 4. Germline CDR1 reads SGHRS; CDR2 reads YFSETQ. CDR3 region: CASSLGQGSEKLFF. CDR3 in DNA: TGCGCCAGCAGCCTGGGACAGGGGAGTGAAAAACTGTTTTTT.

The genes are TRBV2 and TRBJ1-2; 7 bases align to TRBD1. Germline V gene data show CDR1 as SNHLY and CDR2 as FYNNEI. The CDR3 extends over 14 amino acids. The V gene end was trimmed by 8 bases and the J gene end by 5 bases; junction bases not matched to a gene: 11. The CDR3 DNA sequence: TGTGCCAGCGCTGCCGGGACAGCCTTATATGGCTACACCTTC. Residues: CASAAGTALYGYTF.

The genes are TRBV5-1 and TRBJ2-3; TRBD1 agrees at 8 bases. Germline trimming cut 3 bases from V and 4 bases from J; bases unmatched to any gene: 4. CDR3 length: 14 amino acids. The germline CDR1 and CDR2 sequences are SGHRS and YFSETQ. CDR3 in amino acids: CASSSGQGADTQYF. CDR3 nucleotides: TGCGCCAGCAGCTCCGGACAGGGTGCAGATACGCAGTATTTT.

V and J are TRBV19 and TRBJ2-5, with 10 bases lining up with TRBD1. V lost 5 bases to trimming and J lost 3 bases; unmatched junction nucleotides: 3. This CDR3 has 14 residues. Germline CDR1 reads LNHDA; CDR2 reads SQIVND (reference sequence). Written as DNA, the CDR3 is TGTGCCAGTAGTTCCGGGACAGGGGAAGAGACCCAGTACTTC. This encodes CASSSGTGEETQYF.